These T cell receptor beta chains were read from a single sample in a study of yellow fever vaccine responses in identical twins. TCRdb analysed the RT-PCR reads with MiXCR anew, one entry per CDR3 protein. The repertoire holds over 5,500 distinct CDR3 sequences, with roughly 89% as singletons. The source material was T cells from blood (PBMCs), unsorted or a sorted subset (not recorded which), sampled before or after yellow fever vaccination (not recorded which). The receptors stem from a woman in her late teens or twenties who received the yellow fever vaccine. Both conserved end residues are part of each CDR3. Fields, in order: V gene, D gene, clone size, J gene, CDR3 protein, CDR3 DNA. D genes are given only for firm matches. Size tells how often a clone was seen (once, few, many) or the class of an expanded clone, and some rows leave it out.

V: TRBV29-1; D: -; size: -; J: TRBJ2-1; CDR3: CSVGLDNEQFF; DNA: TGCAGCGTTGGACTAGACAATGAGCAGTTCTTC
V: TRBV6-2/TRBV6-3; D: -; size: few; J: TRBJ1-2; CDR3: CASSYPGTAYGYTF; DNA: TGTGCCAGCAGTTACCCCGGGACGGCCTATGGCTACACCTTC
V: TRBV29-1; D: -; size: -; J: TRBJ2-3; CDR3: CSVEVIRLGQSTDTQYF; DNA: TGCAGCGTTGAAGTTATCCGATTGGGACAAAGCACAGATACGCAGTATTTT
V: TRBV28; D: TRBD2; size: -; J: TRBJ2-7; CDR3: CASTPGLASHEQYF; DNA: TGTGCCAGCACCCCGGGACTAGCAAGCCACGAGCAGTACTTC
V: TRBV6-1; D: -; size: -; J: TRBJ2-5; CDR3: CASSGEAQETQYF; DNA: TGTGCCAGCAGCGGGGAGGCCCAAGAGACCCAGTACTTC
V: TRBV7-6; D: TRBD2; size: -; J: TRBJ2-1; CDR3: CASSNPRDYSSYNEQFF; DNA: TGTGCCAGCAGCAACCCGAGGGACTACAGCTCCTACAATGAGCAGTTCTTC
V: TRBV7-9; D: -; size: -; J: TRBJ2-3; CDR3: CASSPPSADTQYF; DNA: TGTGCCAGCAGCCCACCTTCGGCAGATACGCAGTATTTT
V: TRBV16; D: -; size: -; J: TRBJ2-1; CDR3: CASSQSPGNEQFF; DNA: TGTGCCAGCAGCCAATCTCCAGGCAATGAGCAGTTCTTC
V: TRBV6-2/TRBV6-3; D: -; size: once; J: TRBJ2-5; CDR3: CASSYGQSQETQYF; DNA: TGTGCCAGCAGTTACGGTCAGAGCCAAGAGACCCAGTACTTC
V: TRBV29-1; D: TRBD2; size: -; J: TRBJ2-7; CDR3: CSVEFPSGIYEQYF; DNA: TGCAGCGTTGAATTCCCTAGCGGGATTTACGAGCAGTACTTC
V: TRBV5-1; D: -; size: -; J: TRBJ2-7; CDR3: CASSIGRDAMSSYEQYF; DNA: TGCGCCAGCAGCATTGGACGGGACGCGATGAGCTCCTACGAGCAGTACTTC
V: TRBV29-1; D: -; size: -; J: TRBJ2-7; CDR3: CSVGGQYEQYF; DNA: TGCAGCGTTGGGGGACAATACGAGCAGTACTTC
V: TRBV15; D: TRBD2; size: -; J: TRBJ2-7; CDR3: CATSRTSGTPDHEQYF; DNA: TGTGCCACCAGCAGAACAAGCGGGACTCCGGACCACGAGCAGTACTTC
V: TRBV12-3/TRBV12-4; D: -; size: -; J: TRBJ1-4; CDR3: CASSLNEKLFF; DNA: TGTGCCAGCAGTTTAAATGAAAAACTGTTTTTT